These 9 T cell receptor beta chains share one sample of origin, sequenced in a study of cytomegalovirus exposure and HLA in healthy donors (dated by TCRdb to the late 2010s). The library was prepared using the immunoSEQ multiplex PCR assay. The multiplex PCR relied on a mix of 60 forward primers for TCR Vbeta segments and 13 reverse primers for TCR Jbeta segments. The table was pulled from immuneACCESS by TCRdb, which kept in-frame rearrangements only. Such tables lose some clones; where checked, under half of the loss comes from unresolved V genes, and the rest has no known cause. The sample yields some 220,000 clones; around 80% were counted once. Jointly, the top ten make up approximately 0.47% of the sample. Sequenced material: PBMCs. The receptors come from a boy aged 5-17 years in good health and CMV-seronegative.

This chain connects TRBV5-1 to TRBJ1-2, with D possibly being TRBD1 (5 bases). This CDR3 contains 15 residues. Germline V gene lookup returns CDR1 SGHRS and CDR2 YFSETQ. The V end lost 0 bases, the J end lost 5 bases, and 14 bases lay between the germline ends. CDR3 sequence reads: CASSLGGGALYGYTF. Here the CDR3 DNA reads TGCGCCAGCAGCTTGGGCGGAGGGGCCTTGTATGGCTACACCTTC.

The chain links TRBV7-9 to TRBJ1-2; no clear D. Per the germline V gene, CDR1 is SEHNR and CDR2 is FQNEAQ (reference sequence). V was pared by 4 bases and J by 4 bases, with 16 bases between. The CDR3 is made up of 15 amino acids. The CDR3 sequence: CASSSPLGISYGYTF. The DNA for the CDR3 is TGTGCCAGCAGCTCCCCCTTGGGCATCTCCTATGGCTACACCTTC.

V gene TRBV11-3 combines with J gene TRBJ1-1; D is uncertain. The V end lost 6 bases, the J end lost 3 bases, and 20 bases lay between the germline ends. The CDR3 contains 16 residues. Germline V gene lookup returns CDR1 SGHNT and CDR2 YENEEA. CDR3 nucleotide sequence: TGTGCCAGCAGATCACCTATCGAGGCTCTGGACACTGAAGCTTTCTTT. Translated: CASRSPIEALDTEAFF.

This clone showed up just a few times. V gene TRBV5-5 combines with J gene TRBJ2-2; TRBD2 aligns across 8 bases. The J segment lost 8 bases and the V segment lost 0 bases, leaving 9 bases of the junction unmatched. Looked up from germline, CDR1 is SGHKS and CDR2 is YYEKEE (reference sequence). The CDR3 loop spans 16 amino acids. The chain's CDR3 is CASSLGPSGSSGELFF. The CDR3 coding sequence is TGTGCCAGCAGCTTGGGTCCCAGCGGGAGTTCAGGGGAGCTGTTTTTT.

The table lists this clone with a count of one. The genes are TRBV4-1 and TRBJ1-2, with TRBD1 as a possible D gene (5 bases). The CDR3 is 16 residues long. Between the trimmed V and J ends, which lost 3 bases and 2 bases, there was a span of 16 bases. Germline V gene sequence: CDR1 MGHRA, CDR2 YSYEKL. CDR3 bases: TGCGCCAGCAGCCACGACACCGGAGGGGAGAACTATGGCTACACCTTC. Translation gives CASSHDTGGENYGYTF.

The gene calls are TRBV18 and TRBJ1-1; 10 bases fit TRBD1. CDR1 is KGHSH and CDR2 is LQKENI in the germline V gene. The V segment lost 3 bases and the J segment 11 bases; nucleotides outside the gene matches: 12. The CDR3 sequence is 15 residues long. This CDR3 reads CASSPQTGGEIVAFF. The CDR3 nucleotides are TGTGCCAGCTCACCCCAGACAGGGGGCGAAATAGTGGCTTTCTTT.

This clone was found a few times. J is TRBJ1-1 and V is TRBV30; D perhaps matches TRBD1 (5 bases). This CDR3 has 13 amino acids. CDR1 is GTSNPN, CDR2 SVGIG, per germline (reference sequence). V was trimmed by 4 bases and J by 4 bases, leaving 13 bases between them. The CDR3 loop reads CAWTRWGVTEAFF. CDR3 coding DNA: TGTGCCTGGACCCGGTGGGGGGTCACTGAAGCTTTCTTT.

This clone was counted a single time. V usage is TRBV11-2 and J usage is TRBJ2-3, with 7 bases aligning to TRBD2. Trimming took 5 bases from V and 5 from J; bases not matched to a gene: 7. Germline CDR1 and CDR2: SGHAT and FQNNGV. The CDR3 runs 14 residues. The CDR3 is CASSRLGGGDTQYF. CDR3 in DNA: TGTGCCAGCAGCCGTTTGGGGGGGGGAGATACGCAGTATTTT.

This clone was picked up a small number of times. The chain employs TRBV13 and TRBJ1-2, with 9 positions matching TRBD1. Germline values: CDR1 PRHDT, CDR2 FYEKMQ (reference sequence). This CDR3 has 15 amino acids. After removal of 4 bases from V and 3 bases from J, the junction contained 6 bases not matched to a gene. The CDR3 region is CASSSPWTGDYGYTF. The DNA of the CDR3 is TGTGCCAGCAGCTCCCCGTGGACAGGGGACTATGGCTACACCTTC. The full variable domain, in which reference TRBV13 and TRBJ1-2 provide the parts outside the CDR3, is AAGVIQSPRHLIKEKRETATLKCYPIPRHDTVYWYQQGPGQDPQFLISFYEKMQSDKGSIPDRFSAQQFSDYHSELNMSSLELGDSALYFCASSSPWTGDYGYTFGSGTRLTVV.